A single T cell receptor (beta chain) is shown here with its context. These data belong to a study of blood T cell repertoires in COVID-19. Study details: Sites across the United States, Italy and Spain contributed samples from acute and convalescent COVID-19. The cDNA or gDNA used as material had been derived from T cells, B-cell-depleted T cells, or PBMCs.

V lost 6 bases, J lost 2 bases, and 2 bases stayed unmatched. CDR1 is SGHRS, CDR2 YFSETQ, per germline. The CDR3 is 13 residues long. Original processing notes: Estimation of nucleated cell counts was performed using reference gene primer amplification. Data came from immunoSEQ multiplex PCR; TCRdb stores just in-frame clones and leaves some out. For V, J and clone size, that table is used; D and trimming come from the DNA. This table has roughly 300,000 clones, 88% appearing once. Sequenced: peripheral blood. The source of this sequence is a man aged 18 to 30 with active or convalescent COVID-19. This rearrangement joins TRBV5-1 to TRBJ2-1; 7 bases match TRBD1. CDR3 DNA sequence: TGCGCCAGCATCGGGACAGCCTACAATGAGCAGTTCTTC. It codes for CASIGTAYNEQFF.